This TCR beta chain derives from a study of cytomegalovirus exposure and HLA in healthy donors. Turning to the study itself: Previous work identified 120 million or so unique TCR beta sequences from about 179 million T cells. Study results and limitations: Rare TCR sequences predominated, though certain public TCRs were found in many donors. Versus the approximately 670-donor mean, an Asian-associated ancestry cluster reportedly showed fewer N-insertions in a later analysis.

V was pared by 4 bases and J by 8 bases, with 17 bases between. The CDR3 is made up of 14 amino acids. Germline values: CDR1 KGHSH, CDR2 LQKENI. As to this clone: The antigen remains unidentified.

PCR involved 60 Vbeta and 13 Jbeta primers. The protocol was immunoSEQ multiplex PCR, while the TCRdb copy is restricted to in-frame clones and leaves out a portion. Altogether 65,000 to 95,000 clones are present, over 75% being singletons, with the ten largest covering 2% to 3%. Sequencing was carried out using PBMCs. This chain joins TRBV18 and TRBJ1-2; D gene ambiguous. This receptor was taken from a male donor in good health and CMV-seropositive. CDR3 protein: CASSLAGTEGGYTF. Here the CDR3 DNA reads TGTGCCAGCTCACTGGCGGGCACGGAGGGCGGCTACACCTTC.